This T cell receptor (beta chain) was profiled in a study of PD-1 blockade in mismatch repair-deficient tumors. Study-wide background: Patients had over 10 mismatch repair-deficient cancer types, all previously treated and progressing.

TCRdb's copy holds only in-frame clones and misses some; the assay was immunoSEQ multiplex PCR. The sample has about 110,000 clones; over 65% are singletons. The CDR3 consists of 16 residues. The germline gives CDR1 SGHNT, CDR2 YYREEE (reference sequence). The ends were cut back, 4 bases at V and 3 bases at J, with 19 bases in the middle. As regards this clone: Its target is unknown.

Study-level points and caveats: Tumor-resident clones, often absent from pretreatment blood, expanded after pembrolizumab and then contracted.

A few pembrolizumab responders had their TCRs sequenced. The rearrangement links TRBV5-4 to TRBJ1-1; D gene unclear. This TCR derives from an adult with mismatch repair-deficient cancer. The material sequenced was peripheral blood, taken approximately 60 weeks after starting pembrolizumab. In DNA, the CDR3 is TGTGCCAGCAGCCCCCTTGGGTGGGAGTTGGACACTGAAGCTTTCTTT. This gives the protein CASSPLGWELDTEAFF.